This is a list of T cell receptor beta chains from one sample in a study of blood T cell repertoires in COVID-19. Using immunoSEQ multiplex PCR, the repertoire was profiled, and TCRdb retains in-frame clones only, with some absent. Here the sample spans 150,000 or so clones, 83% being singletons. The sequenced sample consisted of peripheral blood. The source is a woman aged 55-70 years with COVID-19, enrolled during active disease. The CDR3 runs from the conserved cysteine through the conserved F or W. A D gene is named only where the DNA matches it firmly. Not every row has a clone size; where given, it reads once, few, many or a size class.

j_call: TRBJ2-1
cdr3_length: 14
clone_size: -
v_call: TRBV5-1
d_call: TRBD2
cdr3_aa: CASSPGGGRFEQFF
cdr3_nt: TGCGCCAGCAGCCCGGGAGGGGGACGCTTCGAGCAGTTCTTC

j_call: TRBJ2-3
cdr3_length: 14
clone_size: -
v_call: TRBV5-5
d_call: -
cdr3_aa: CASSLETGSDTQYF
cdr3_nt: TGTGCCAGCAGCTTGGAAACGGGGTCTGATACGCAGTATTTT

j_call: TRBJ1-5
cdr3_length: 13
clone_size: -
v_call: TRBV30
d_call: -
cdr3_aa: CASTGGFNQPQHF
cdr3_nt: TGTGCCTCGACCGGGGGGTTCAATCAGCCCCAGCATTTT

j_call: TRBJ2-1
cdr3_length: 12
clone_size: -
v_call: TRBV19
d_call: -
cdr3_aa: CASKWALAVQFF
cdr3_nt: TGTGCCAGTAAATGGGCGCTTGCCGTTCAGTTCTTC

j_call: TRBJ2-2
cdr3_length: 16
clone_size: -
v_call: TRBV6-6
d_call: TRBD2
cdr3_aa: CASSGTSGVNTGELFF
cdr3_nt: TGTGCCAGCAGTGGCACTAGCGGAGTCAACACCGGGGAGCTGTTTTTT

j_call: TRBJ2-7
cdr3_length: 15
clone_size: -
v_call: TRBV19
d_call: TRBD1
cdr3_aa: CASSIPGQGDGEQYF
cdr3_nt: TGTGCCAGTAGTATCCCGGGACAGGGGGATGGCGAGCAGTACTTC

j_call: TRBJ2-3
cdr3_length: 14
clone_size: -
v_call: TRBV5-1
d_call: TRBD1
cdr3_aa: CASSFRTGRDTQYF
cdr3_nt: TGCGCCAGCAGCTTCCGGACAGGGCGGGATACGCAGTATTTT

j_call: TRBJ1-2
cdr3_length: 12
clone_size: -
v_call: TRBV19
d_call: -
cdr3_aa: CASRQGLHGYTF
cdr3_nt: TGTGCCTCCCGGCAGGGTTTACATGGCTACACCTTC

j_call: TRBJ1-2
cdr3_length: 16
clone_size: -
v_call: TRBV5-1
d_call: TRBD1
cdr3_aa: CASSPMPRTGGYGYTF
cdr3_nt: TGCGCCAGCAGCCCCATGCCCCGAACAGGGGGCTATGGCTACACCTTC

j_call: TRBJ1-2
cdr3_length: 12
clone_size: -
v_call: TRBV12-3/TRBV12-4
d_call: -
cdr3_aa: CASSFRGYGYTF
cdr3_nt: TGTGCCAGCAGTTTTCGCGGCTATGGCTACACCTTC

j_call: TRBJ2-2
cdr3_length: 16
clone_size: -
v_call: TRBV7-2
d_call: -
cdr3_aa: CASSLGVQALTGELFF
cdr3_nt: TGTGCCAGCAGCTTAGGGGTCCAGGCACTCACCGGGGAGCTGTTTTTT

j_call: TRBJ2-5
cdr3_length: 16
clone_size: once
v_call: TRBV11-3
d_call: -
cdr3_aa: CASSPGWTGSQETQYF
cdr3_nt: TGTGCCAGCAGCCCGGGGTGGACTGGGAGCCAAGAGACCCAGTACTTC

j_call: TRBJ1-6
cdr3_length: 14
clone_size: -
v_call: TRBV19
d_call: TRBD1
cdr3_aa: CASSSGQGNSPLHF
cdr3_nt: TGTGCCAGTAGTTCGGGACAGGGCAATTCACCCCTCCACTTT

j_call: TRBJ2-1
cdr3_length: 14
clone_size: -
v_call: TRBV29-1
d_call: TRBD2
cdr3_aa: CSGRLAGGYNEQFF
cdr3_nt: TGCAGCGGGAGACTAGCGGGAGGCTACAATGAGCAGTTCTTC

j_call: TRBJ2-1
cdr3_length: 14
clone_size: -
v_call: TRBV7-9
d_call: -
cdr3_aa: CASSLIAGRNEQFF
cdr3_nt: TGTGCCAGCAGCTTAATCGCAGGGCGGAATGAGCAGTTCTTC

j_call: TRBJ1-3
cdr3_length: 17
clone_size: -
v_call: TRBV3-1/TRBV3-2
d_call: -
cdr3_aa: CASSQDQIRRVGNTIYF
cdr3_nt: TGTGCCAGCAGCCAAGATCAGATTAGGAGGGTAGGGAACACCATATATTTT

j_call: TRBJ2-5
cdr3_length: 12
clone_size: -
v_call: TRBV29-1
d_call: TRBD2
cdr3_aa: CSVGLAGETQYF
cdr3_nt: TGCAGCGTTGGACTAGCGGGGGAGACCCAGTACTTC

j_call: TRBJ1-6
cdr3_length: 16
clone_size: -
v_call: TRBV19
d_call: TRBD1
cdr3_aa: CASSIRQGARNSPLHF
cdr3_nt: TGTGCCAGTAGTATCCGCCAGGGGGCGCGAAATTCACCCCTCCACTTT

j_call: TRBJ1-3
cdr3_length: 15
clone_size: -
v_call: TRBV5-8
d_call: -
cdr3_aa: CASSLTIRLGDTIYF
cdr3_nt: TGTGCCAGCAGCCTGACGATTCGTCTCGGAGACACCATATATTTT

j_call: TRBJ1-1
cdr3_length: 17
clone_size: -
v_call: TRBV11-2
d_call: -
cdr3_aa: CASSLRQDPRSSTEAFF
cdr3_nt: TGTGCCAGCAGCCTCCGACAGGACCCTCGTTCGAGCACTGAAGCTTTCTTT

j_call: TRBJ1-5
cdr3_length: 15
clone_size: -
v_call: TRBV25-1
d_call: -
cdr3_aa: CASSEWGVDNQPQHF
cdr3_nt: TGTGCCAGCAGTGAATGGGGGGTAGACAATCAGCCCCAGCATTTT

j_call: TRBJ1-4
cdr3_length: 16
clone_size: -
v_call: TRBV18
d_call: TRBD1
cdr3_aa: CASSPRNGEGGEKLFF
cdr3_nt: TGTGCCAGCTCACCACGGAACGGGGAAGGGGGCGAAAAACTGTTTTTT

j_call: TRBJ1-4
cdr3_length: 17
clone_size: -
v_call: TRBV7-9
d_call: TRBD1
cdr3_aa: CASSSPTNRGLDEKLFF
cdr3_nt: TGTGCCAGCAGCTCGCCCACAAACAGGGGGCTGGATGAAAAACTGTTTTTT

j_call: TRBJ1-2
cdr3_length: 15
clone_size: -
v_call: TRBV27
d_call: TRBD1
cdr3_aa: CASSLLGTGVSGYTF
cdr3_nt: TGTGCCAGCAGTTTATTGGGGACAGGGGTATCTGGCTACACCTTC

j_call: TRBJ1-5
cdr3_length: 15
clone_size: once
v_call: TRBV5-8
d_call: -
cdr3_aa: CASSLAGQSLIPQHF
cdr3_nt: TGTGCCAGCAGCTTGGCCGGACAGAGCCTAATCCCCCAGCATTTT

j_call: TRBJ1-4
cdr3_length: 13
clone_size: once
v_call: TRBV29-1
d_call: -
cdr3_aa: CSVQGGVGEKLFF
cdr3_nt: TGCAGCGTTCAAGGCGGGGTCGGAGAAAAACTGTTTTTT

j_call: TRBJ2-1
cdr3_length: 14
clone_size: -
v_call: TRBV20-1
d_call: TRBD2
cdr3_aa: CSASRRGAYNEQFF
cdr3_nt: TGCAGTGCTAGTAGGCGGGGGGCCTACAATGAGCAGTTCTTC

j_call: TRBJ2-5
cdr3_length: 12
clone_size: -
v_call: TRBV30
d_call: -
cdr3_aa: CAWSTRQETQYF
cdr3_nt: TGTGCCTGGAGTACTAGGCAAGAGACCCAGTACTTC

j_call: TRBJ1-2
cdr3_length: 13
clone_size: -
v_call: TRBV27
d_call: TRBD1
cdr3_aa: CASSTGAYYGYTF
cdr3_nt: TGTGCCAGCAGTACAGGGGCATACTATGGCTACACCTTC

j_call: TRBJ1-1
cdr3_length: 15
clone_size: -
v_call: TRBV18
d_call: TRBD1
cdr3_aa: CASSLGQGSNTEAFF
cdr3_nt: TGTGCCAGCTCACTCGGACAGGGATCGAACACTGAAGCTTTCTTT

j_call: TRBJ1-5
cdr3_length: 14
clone_size: once
v_call: TRBV28
d_call: TRBD1
cdr3_aa: CASWDSGSNQPQHF
cdr3_nt: TGTGCCAGCTGGGACAGTGGGAGCAATCAGCCCCAGCATTTT

j_call: TRBJ1-3
cdr3_length: 17
clone_size: few
v_call: TRBV18
d_call: -
cdr3_aa: CASSRSQGVDSGNTIYF
cdr3_nt: TGTGCCAGCTCACGAAGTCAAGGGGTCGACTCTGGAAACACCATATATTTT

j_call: TRBJ1-5
cdr3_length: 15
clone_size: -
v_call: TRBV10-3
d_call: -
cdr3_aa: CAISDRGMSNQPQHF
cdr3_nt: TGTGCCATCAGTGATCGGGGGATGAGCAATCAGCCCCAGCATTTT

j_call: TRBJ1-2
cdr3_length: 15
clone_size: few
v_call: TRBV3-1/TRBV3-2
d_call: -
cdr3_aa: CASSQARQVFNGYTF
cdr3_nt: TGTGCCAGCAGCCAAGCTCGACAAGTTTTTAATGGCTACACCTTC